The 29 T cell receptor beta chains reported below all come from one sample, sequenced in a study of naive and memory T cell subsets. The sample's treatment: skin biopsy from PPD injection site in Mantoux-positive individual. TCR cDNA received a 3' ligated oligonucleotide that carried a UMI. Amplification of ligated cDNA took four PCR rounds with SP2 and nested alpha and beta constant primers. In TCRdb, the UMI-ligation and nested PCR reads were re-called with MiXCR into one record per CDR3 protein. The data hold under 35,000 distinct CDR3 sequences, with about 6.7% observed a single time. The sample here was skin, taken from a tuberculin skin test site. The receptor source for this set is an adult in good health.

This clonotype was picked up many times. The chain is built from TRBV3-1 and TRBJ1-1; D is ambiguous. V dropped 0 bases and J dropped 6 bases, with 11 bases sitting between them. CDR3 length equals 14 residues. The V gene's germline CDR1 is LGHDT and CDR2 YNNKEL (reference sequence). Written as DNA, the CDR3 is TGTGCCAGCAGCCAAGACGGCTTAACGGCTGAAGCTTTCTTT. This encodes CASSQDGLTAEAFF.

This clonotype was seen many times. The V and J genes are TRBV15 and TRBJ2-5; a weak D match, TRBD1 (5 bases). This CDR3 has 15 amino acids. Germline V gene sequence: CDR1 LNHNV, CDR2 YYDKDF (reference sequence). With 1 base removed from V and 2 bases from J, the gap between germline ends came to 11 bases. CDR3 nucleotides: TGTGCCACCAGCAGAGTTGACAGAGAACAAGAGACCCAGTACTTC. Residues: CATSRVDREQETQYF.

This clonotype showed up many times. The chain recombines TRBV6-5 with TRBJ1-1; perhaps TRBD1 as D (5 bases). V shed 6 bases and J shed 0 bases, with 14 bases lying between them. CDR1 is MNHEY and CDR2 is SVGAGI in the germline V gene. There are 15 residues in the CDR3. CDR3 sequence: CASRGRARMNTEAFF. CDR3 in DNA: TGTGCCAGCAGGGGCAGGGCCCGGATGAACACTGAAGCTTTCTTT.

This clonotype has just a few counts. This rearrangement joins TRBV7-9 to TRBJ2-5; 9 bases line up with TRBD1. J lost 6 bases, V lost 5 bases, and 4 bases had no gene match. The CDR3 is 13 amino acids. Germline-derived CDR1 and CDR2 are SEHNR and FQNEAQ (reference sequence). This CDR3 is CASSLTGGKTQYF. In DNA form, the CDR3 reads TGTGCCAGCAGCCTGACAGGGGGTAAGACCCAGTACTTC.

In this sample, this clonotype turned up many times. This chain links TRBV28 with TRBJ1-6, with no clear D. CDR3 length: 18 residues. Germline V gene lookup returns CDR1 MDHEN and CDR2 SYDVKM. With 4 bases removed from V and 0 bases from J, the gap between germline ends came to 16 bases. In DNA form, the CDR3 reads TGTGCCAGCAGTTCCCCACGGAGCCCGCACTCCTATAATTCACCCCTCCACTTT. This codes for CASSSPRSPHSYNSPLHF.

This clonotype was counted only a few times. This chain links TRBV5-1 with TRBJ2-7; D is tentatively TRBD1 or TRBD2 (5 bases each). CDR1 is SGHRS, CDR2 YFSETQ, per germline. The V and J ends lost 4 bases and 6 bases respectively, with 8 bases between them. The CDR3 length is 11 residues. For the CDR3, the DNA is TGCGCCAGCAGCCCAGGGAGCGAGCAGTACTTC. It yields the protein CASSPGSEQYF. The whole variable domain, filled in from reference TRBV5-1 and TRBJ2-7, reads KAGVTQTPRYLIKTRGQQVTLSCSPISGHRSVSWYQQTPGQGLQFLFEYFSETQRNKGNFPGRFSGRQFSNSRSEMNVSTLELGDSALYLCASSPGSEQYFGPGTRLTVT.

This clonotype has a count of ten or more. This chain uses TRBV2 with TRBJ1-2; possible D gene TRBD1, 5 bases. The CDR3 has 17 residues. The V end lost 3 bases, the J end lost 6 bases, and 23 bases lay between the germline ends. Per the germline V gene, CDR1 is SNHLY and CDR2 is FYNNEI. Here the CDR3 reads CASSDGNAGPLLDGYTF. CDR3 bases: TGTGCCAGCAGTGATGGAAATGCGGGGCCTCTGTTGGATGGCTACACCTTC. Combining the CDR3 with reference TRBV2 and TRBJ1-2 gives the whole variable domain EPEVTQTPSHQVTQMGQEVILRCVPISNHLYFYWYRQILGQKVEFLVSFYNNEISEKSEIFDDQFSVERPDGSNFTLKIRSTKLEDSAMYFCASSDGNAGPLLDGYTFGSGTRLTVV.

This rearrangement joins TRBV11-2 to TRBJ1-6, with unresolved D. CDR1 and CDR2 from the germline V gene are SGHAT and FQNNGV. Trimming removed 0 bases from V and 7 bases from J, with 10 bases in between. The CDR3 spans 15 residues. DNA for the CDR3: TGTGCCAGCAGCTTAGAGGGGTCGGGAAATTCACCCCTCCACTTT. It yields the protein CASSLEGSGNSPLHF.

This clonotype was seen at least ten times. The chain joins TRBV6-2 or TRBV6-3 to TRBJ1-1; perhaps TRBD1 as D (5 bases). The CDR3 consists of 13 residues. Germline V CDR1 and CDR2: MNHEY, SVGEGT. The V end lost 6 bases, the J end lost 1 base, and 9 bases lay between the germline ends. The CDR3 sequence: CASSHGQNTEAFF. The CDR3 coding sequence is TGTGCCAGCAGCCATGGACAGAACACTGAAGCTTTCTTT.

This clonotype was detected ten times or more. V gene TRBV20-1 combines with J gene TRBJ1-2, with D perhaps TRBD1 (5 bases). The CDR3 totals 14 residues. The V gene lost 3 bases and the J gene lost 4 bases, with 15 bases spanning the gap. Germline lookup yields CDR1 DFQATT and CDR2 SNEGSKA (reference sequence). The CDR3 bases are TGCAGTGCTAGTCAGGGTGGGGATCTCTATGGCTACACCTTC. It yields the protein CSASQGGDLYGYTF.

This clonotype was recorded at least ten times. The CDR3 DNA reads as TGTGCCAGCATGCCACAGGGACGATCACCCCTCCACTTT. Translating gives CASMPQGRSPLHF. The chain has TRBV2 and TRBJ1-6; D is perhaps TRBD1 (6 bases). In germline, CDR1 is SNHLY, CDR2 FYNNEI. The germline V and J ends were trimmed by 7 bases and 10 bases, with 14 bases remaining between them. The CDR3 consists of 13 residues.

Many counts were recorded for this clonotype. The chain is built from TRBV4-1 and TRBJ2-2; TRBD1 agrees at 8 bases. Germline V lookup: CDR1 MGHRA, CDR2 YSYEKL. The CDR3 sequence is 16 residues long. The trim removed 1 base at V and 4 bases at J, leaving 5 bases unmatched. CDR3 region: CASSQGTGSRTGELFF. Here the CDR3 DNA reads TGCGCCAGCAGCCAAGGGACAGGGTCCCGCACCGGGGAGCTGTTTTTT.

In this sample, this clonotype turned up many times. The CDR3 bases are TGTGCCAGCAAAGACTGGACGCGGGCCGAAAAACTGTTTTTT. This encodes CASKDWTRAEKLFF. This rearrangement joins TRBV6-1 to TRBJ1-4, with D unclear. Germline V lookup: CDR1 MNHNS, CDR2 SASEGT. This CDR3 comprises 14 residues. V lost 7 bases and J 8 bases, leaving 17 bases between the germline ends.

This clonotype is medium-sized by share. This chain connects TRBV6-5 to TRBJ1-1; D is undetermined. CDR1 and CDR2 (germline): MNHEY, SVGAGI. This CDR3 is built from 15 residues. Trimming stripped 2 bases from V and 5 bases from J, with 15 bases between. CDR3 loop: CASSYRTGKTTEAFF. The CDR3, as DNA: TGTGCCAGCAGTTACAGGACGGGAAAGACAACTGAAGCTTTCTTT.

V gene TRBV3-1 combines with J gene TRBJ2-3, with D tentatively TRBD1 (6 bases). Germline-derived CDR1 and CDR2 are LGHDT and YNNKEL (reference sequence). Deletions cut 4 bases from V and 6 bases from J, with 20 bases between. The CDR3 extends over 16 amino acids. CDR3 sequence reads: CASSPQGRTRGDTQYF. DNA for the CDR3: TGTGCCAGCAGCCCCCAGGGGCGTACCCGCGGGGATACGCAGTATTTT.

This clonotype was recorded at least ten times. The V and J genes are TRBV6-5 and TRBJ2-5; D might be TRBD1 or TRBD2, each matching 5 bases. Trimming removed 6 bases at V and 1 base at J, with 12 bases between. Looked up from germline, CDR1 is MNHEY and CDR2 is SVGAGI. This CDR3 has 14 amino acids. The CDR3 reads CASSPPGGQETQYF. CDR3 in DNA: TGTGCCAGCAGCCCACCTGGGGGCCAAGAGACCCAGTACTTC.

Many counts were recorded for this clonotype. This chain links TRBV6-1 with TRBJ2-1; TRBD1 might be the D (8 bases). Between the trimmed V and J ends, which lost 5 bases and 5 bases, there was a span of 19 bases. Germline V lookup: CDR1 MNHNS, CDR2 SASEGT. The CDR3 sequence is 16 residues long. CDR3 sequence reads: CASSRRGQGGNNEQFF. The DNA for the CDR3 is TGTGCCAGCAGTAGACGAGGACAGGGAGGGAACAATGAGCAGTTCTTC.

Concerning this clonotype: A read error may explain this, as a much larger clone is one base away. The V call is TRBV11-2, the J call TRBJ1-2; D uncertain. The CDR3 is 15 residues long. CDR1 and CDR2 from the germline V gene are SGHAT and FQNNGV. The CDR3 region is CASSNPGSKFYGDTF. The CDR3, as DNA: TGTGCCAGCAGCAACCCCGGGTCCAAGTTCTATGGCGACACCTTC.

The chain recombines TRBV18 with TRBJ1-1, with 10 nucleotides matching TRBD1. Germline CDR1 reads KGHSH; CDR2 reads LQKENI. The CDR3 loop spans 16 amino acids. Trimming cost V 5 bases and J 1 base; bases outside gene matches: 7. Here the CDR3 DNA reads TGTGCCAGCTCAACCAGGACAGGGGGGTGGAACACTGAAGCTTTCTTT. It yields the protein CASSTRTGGWNTEAFF.

This clonotype was picked up a small number of times. The rearrangement uses TRBV10-3 and TRBJ2-3; no clear D gene. Germline CDR1 and CDR2: ENHRY and SYGVKD. V gave up 0 bases and J gave up 3 bases, with 19 bases separating them. The CDR3 extends over 18 amino acids. CDR3 nucleotide sequence: TGTGCCATCAGTGAGTCGTCTTTCTCGAGGCGAGAAACAGATACGCAGTATTTT. It specifies CAISESSFSRRETDTQYF.

This clonotype was recorded many times. The V call is TRBV5-1, the J call TRBJ1-1, with D possibly matching TRBD1 (5 bases). V dropped 4 bases and J dropped 1 base, with 14 bases sitting between them. Germline assignment: CDR1 SGHRS and CDR2 YFSETQ. The CDR3 length is 15 residues. The CDR3 reads CASSTMTVSNTEAFF. The CDR3 DNA sequence: TGCGCCAGCAGCACCATGACAGTATCGAACACTGAAGCTTTCTTT.

This clonotype was detected ten times or more. The genes are TRBV29-1 and TRBJ1-2; a weak D match, TRBD1 (5 bases). Trimming left V 6 bases short and J 5 bases short, with 16 bases between. This CDR3 contains 13 residues. The germline CDR1 and CDR2 sequences are SQVTM and ANQGSEA. In nucleotides, the CDR3 is TGCAGCGTGGTCACCGGGACTCTTTATGGCTACACCTTC. As protein: CSVVTGTLYGYTF.

This clonotype was seen at least ten times. The J gene is TRBJ1-5, the V gene TRBV19; 9 bases line up with TRBD1. This CDR3 is built from 15 residues. Germline lookup yields CDR1 LNHDA and CDR2 SQIVND (reference sequence). V shed 5 bases and J 7 bases; nucleotides not matched to a gene: 9. DNA for the CDR3: TGTGCCAGTAGTTTTGACAGGGGGACGGGGCAGCCCCAGCATTTT. Its protein product is CASSFDRGTGQPQHF.

This clonotype showed up many times. V gene TRBV6-5 combines with J gene TRBJ2-3; tentatively, D is TRBD1 or TRBD2 (6 bases each). This CDR3 region has 13 residues. CDR1 and CDR2 (germline): MNHEY, SVGAGI. Deletions cut 5 bases from V and 2 bases from J, with 8 bases between. The CDR3 reads CASSRGPTDTQYF. In DNA, the CDR3 is TGTGCCAGCAGTCGGGGGCCCACAGATACGCAGTATTTT.

This clonotype was recorded at least ten times. The chain carries TRBV5-6 and TRBJ2-2; perhaps TRBD2 as D (6 bases). This CDR3 has 17 amino acids. Trimming left V 2 bases short and J 0 bases short, with 14 bases between. The germline V gene encodes CDR1 SGHDT and CDR2 YYEEEE. The chain's CDR3 is CASSLSGSGANTGELFF. The CDR3 nucleotides read TGTGCCAGCAGCTTATCGGGTAGCGGCGCGAACACCGGGGAGCTGTTTTTT.

This clonotype was recorded many times. This chain uses TRBV27 with TRBJ1-4; D is undetermined. This CDR3 is built from 15 residues. The V and J ends lost 0 bases and 5 bases respectively, with 10 bases between them. Germline loops: CDR1 MNHEY, CDR2 SMNVEV (reference sequence). This CDR3 is CASSLSSRANEKLFF. As DNA, the CDR3 is TGTGCCAGCAGTTTATCATCGCGGGCGAATGAAAAACTGTTTTTT.

The table lists this clonotype with many counts. The genes are TRBV7-9 and TRBJ2-5, with a tentative D call TRBD2 (6 bases). The ends were cut back, 4 bases at V and 0 bases at J, with 15 bases in the middle. The CDR3 loop spans 16 amino acids. Germline V gene sequence: CDR1 SEHNR, CDR2 FQNEAQ (reference sequence). CDR3 nucleotides: TGTGCCAGCAGCTCCGAGGAGGCTAGCGACCAAGAGACCCAGTACTTC. Translation: CASSSEEASDQETQYF.

This clonotype showed up many times. V is TRBV7-9 and J is TRBJ2-1; no reliable D call. The CDR3 is made up of 12 amino acids. V shed 5 bases and J shed 5 bases, with 7 bases lying between them. CDR1 is SEHNR, CDR2 FQNEAQ, per germline (reference sequence). The CDR3 DNA reads TGTGCCAGCAGCCGCGATCACAATGAGCAGTTCTTC. It translates to CASSRDHNEQFF.

This clonotype was counted ten times or more. The V and J genes are TRBV27 and TRBJ2-5; 9 nucleotides agree with TRBD1. Per the germline V gene, CDR1 is MNHEY and CDR2 is SMNVEV (reference sequence). The V segment lost 5 bases and the J segment 4 bases; nucleotides outside the gene matches: 8. The CDR3 has 15 amino acids. Here the CDR3 DNA reads TGTGCCAGCAGTGCCGCCGGACAGGGGAGAGAGACCCAGTACTTC. Residues: CASSAAGQGRETQYF.